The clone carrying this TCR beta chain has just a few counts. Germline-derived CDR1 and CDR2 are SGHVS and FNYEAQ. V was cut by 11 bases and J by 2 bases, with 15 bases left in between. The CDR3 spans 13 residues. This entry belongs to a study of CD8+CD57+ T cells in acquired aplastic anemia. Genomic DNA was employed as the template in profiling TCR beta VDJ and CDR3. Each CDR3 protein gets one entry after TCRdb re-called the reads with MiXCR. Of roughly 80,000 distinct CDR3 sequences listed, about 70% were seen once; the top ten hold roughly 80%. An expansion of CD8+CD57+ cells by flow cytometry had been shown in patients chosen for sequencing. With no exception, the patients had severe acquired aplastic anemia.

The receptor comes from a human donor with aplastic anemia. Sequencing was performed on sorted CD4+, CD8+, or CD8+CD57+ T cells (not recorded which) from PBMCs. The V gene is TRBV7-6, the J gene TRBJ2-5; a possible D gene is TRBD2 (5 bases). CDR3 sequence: CAVAGGRQETQYF. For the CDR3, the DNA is TGTGCCGTGGCTGGCGGGCGGCAAGAGACCCAGTACTTC.